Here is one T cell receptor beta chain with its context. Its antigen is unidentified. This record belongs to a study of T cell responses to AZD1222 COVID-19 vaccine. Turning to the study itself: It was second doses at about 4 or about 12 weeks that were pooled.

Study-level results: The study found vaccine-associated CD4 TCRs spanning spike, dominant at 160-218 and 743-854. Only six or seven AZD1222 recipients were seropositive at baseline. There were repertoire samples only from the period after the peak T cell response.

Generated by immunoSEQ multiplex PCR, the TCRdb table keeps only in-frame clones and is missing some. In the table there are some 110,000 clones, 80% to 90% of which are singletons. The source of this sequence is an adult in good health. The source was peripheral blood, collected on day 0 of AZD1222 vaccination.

The CDR3 here is CATSHGAGGSYNEQFF. The CDR3 nucleotides read TGTGCCACCAGTCATGGAGCGGGGGGCTCCTACAATGAGCAGTTCTTC. This sequence joins TRBV24-1 and TRBJ2-1, with TRBD2 matching over 9 bases. Looked up from germline, CDR1 is KGHDR and CDR2 is SFDVKD. The CDR3 runs to 16 residues. V was pared by 6 bases and J by 0 bases, with 5 bases of the junction left unmatched.